The clone carrying this T cell receptor (beta chain) appeared many times. What it recognizes is unknown. One end of the junction does not line up with germline, which may come from a read error. The data are from a study of T-cell reconstitution after alpha-beta-depleted transplantation in children. Broader study findings: T-cell counts and diversity were attributed mostly to newly produced T cells one year after transplant.

A library of TCRbeta sequences, prepared with unique molecular identifiers, was generated. In TCRdb, the PCR reads were re-called with MiXCR into one record per CDR3 protein. Among 300,000 to 400,000 distinct CDR3 sequences listed, around 15% were seen once. The CDR3 has 15 residues. In germline, CDR1 is DFQATT, CDR2 SNEGSKA (reference sequence). The V gene is TRBV20-1, the J gene TRBJ1-2; tentative D call: TRBD1 (5 bases). This specimen was PBMCs, mostly from graft donor cells, taken 360 days after TCRalphabeta/CD19-depleted stem cell transplant. The receptor was derived from a male patient aged 2 to 9 who had a stem cell transplant for acute lymphoblastic leukemia, so the T cells may come from the graft donor. The CDR3 DNA follows: TGCAGTGCTGGTTACCCTCAGGACACTAACTATGGCTACACTTTC. Translation: CSAGYPQDTNYGYTF.